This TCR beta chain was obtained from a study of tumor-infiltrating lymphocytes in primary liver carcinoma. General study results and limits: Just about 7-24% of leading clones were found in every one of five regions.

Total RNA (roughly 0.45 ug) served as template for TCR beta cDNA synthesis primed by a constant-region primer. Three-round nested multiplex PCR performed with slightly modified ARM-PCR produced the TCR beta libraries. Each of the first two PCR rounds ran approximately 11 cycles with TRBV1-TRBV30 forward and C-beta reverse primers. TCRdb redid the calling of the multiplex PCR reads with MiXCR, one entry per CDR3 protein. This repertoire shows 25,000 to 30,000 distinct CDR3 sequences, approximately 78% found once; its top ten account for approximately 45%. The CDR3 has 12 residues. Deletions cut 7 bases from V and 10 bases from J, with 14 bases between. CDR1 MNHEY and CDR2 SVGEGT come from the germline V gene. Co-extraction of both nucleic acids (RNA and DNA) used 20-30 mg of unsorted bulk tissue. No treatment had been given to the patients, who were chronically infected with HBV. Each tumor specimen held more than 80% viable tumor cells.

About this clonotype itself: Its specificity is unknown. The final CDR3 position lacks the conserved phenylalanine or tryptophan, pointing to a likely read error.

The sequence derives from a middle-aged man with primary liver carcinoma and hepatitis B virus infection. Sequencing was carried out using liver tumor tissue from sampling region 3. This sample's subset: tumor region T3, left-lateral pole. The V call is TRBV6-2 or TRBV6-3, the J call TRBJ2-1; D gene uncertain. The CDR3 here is CASTMTGMEQFV. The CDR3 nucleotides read TGTGCCAGCACCATGACGGGTATGGAGCAGTTCGTC.